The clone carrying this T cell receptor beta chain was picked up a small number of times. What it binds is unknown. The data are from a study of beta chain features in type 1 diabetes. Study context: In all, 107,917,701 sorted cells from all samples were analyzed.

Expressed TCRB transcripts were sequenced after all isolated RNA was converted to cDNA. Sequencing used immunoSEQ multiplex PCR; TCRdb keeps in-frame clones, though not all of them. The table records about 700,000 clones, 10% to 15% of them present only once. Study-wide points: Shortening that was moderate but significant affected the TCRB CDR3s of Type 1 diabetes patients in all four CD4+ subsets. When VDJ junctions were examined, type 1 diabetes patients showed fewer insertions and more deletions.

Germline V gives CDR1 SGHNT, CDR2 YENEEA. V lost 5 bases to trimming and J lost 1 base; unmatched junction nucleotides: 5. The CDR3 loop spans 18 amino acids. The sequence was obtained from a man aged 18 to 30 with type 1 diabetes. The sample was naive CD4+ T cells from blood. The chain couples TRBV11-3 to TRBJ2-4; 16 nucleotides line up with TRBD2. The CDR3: CASSPGTSGGVAKNIQYF. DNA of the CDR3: TGTGCCAGCAGCCCCGGGACTAGCGGGGGGGTGGCCAAAAACATTCAGTACTTC.